This T cell receptor beta chain was retrieved from a study of control samples from healthy donors and cancer patients. There are 14 residues in the CDR3. Trimming took 5 bases from V and 0 from J, leaving 11 bases between them. Germline V gene data show CDR1 as SQVTM and CDR2 as ANQGSEA. The repertoire was sequenced with immunoSEQ multiplex PCR; TCRdb's copy has only in-frame clones and lacks some. Among 130,000 to 150,000 clones listed, 93% were seen once. Input material: blood. This sequence joins TRBV29-1 and TRBJ1-5; the D is unclear. The sequence was collected from a man in his late teens or twenties in good health. CDR3 sequence (DNA): TGCAGCGTTACTACGGATTATAGCAATCAGCCCCAGCATTTT. Its protein is CSVTTDYSNQPQHF.